These T cell receptor beta chains were read from a single sample in a study of PD-1 blockade in classical Hodgkin lymphoma. Method: immunoSEQ multiplex PCR; TCRdb's copy keeps in-frame clones and lacks some. Of some 10,000 clones in the sample, approximately 81% are singletons; the top ten hold about two fifths. The sequencing here drew on CD8+ T cells from blood, taken at baseline. The receptors were gathered from a human donor with classical Hodgkin lymphoma. The conserved cysteine and the conserved F or W are not part of the CDR3 here. Size is omitted from some rows. Given values are once, few, many or a class for expanded clones.

V,size,J,CDR3
TRBV11-2,.,.,ASSHGTATYEQY
TRBV6-5,.,TRBJ2-7,ASRGGPSYEQY
TRBV27,.,TRBJ1-2,ASSLLGGGGYT
TRBV6-6,.,TRBJ1-2,ASSYFANYGYT
TRBV7-9,.,TRBJ2-5,ASSLAIGLAGIEAQY
TRBV6-6,.,TRBJ2-1,ASSLAGPIYNEQF
TRBV30,.,TRBJ2-3,AWSPLGGTQY
TRBV2,once,TRBJ2-3,ASSLSHRGEWADTQY
TRBV27,.,TRBJ2-7,ASSSFGPSSHEQY
TRBV5-1,.,TRBJ2-7,ASSSPGLATTYEQY
TRBV19,.,TRBJ2-2,ASSPGEGELF
TRBV11-2,.,TRBJ2-1,ASSHYSYNEQF
TRBV29-1,.,TRBJ2-1,SVKGLADPYNEQF
TRBV7-2,.,TRBJ2-2,ASSLAGGAGELF
TRBV9,.,TRBJ2-1,ASSVGWRDQYSEQF
TRBV28,.,TRBJ2-2,ASSLGQGAGGELF
TRBV27,.,TRBJ2-1,ASSLTSNEQF
TRBV19,.,TRBJ2-2,ASSLASGNTGELF
TRBV5-8,.,TRBJ2-7,ASSSDSSSYEQY
TRBV29-1,.,TRBJ2-7,SVDLAGTSKQY
TRBV19,.,TRBJ2-1,ATSKSSGYDEQF
TRBV5-4,.,TRBJ2-7,ASSSGTSLYEQY
TRBV6-1,.,TRBJ2-7,ASSSPGYEQY
TRBV5-1,.,TRBJ2-7,ASSSYDLGQNYEQY
TRBV5-6,.,TRBJ2-1,ASSFSGNEQF
TRBV10-3,.,TRBJ1-3,AIRRGYRADSGNTIY
TRBV5-5,few,TRBJ1-5,ASSPGAGTNRPQH
TRBV29-1,.,TRBJ2-1,SVGLAEVLFSGDEQF
TRBV11-3,.,TRBJ2-3,ASSSLLATSTDTQY
TRBV28,.,TRBJ2-6,ASSLFGQVPFPGANVLT
TRBV5-6,.,TRBJ2-7,ASSELIAGVYEQY
TRBV7-9,.,TRBJ1-5,ASSAGWWAHFSNQPQH
TRBV6-1,.,TRBJ1-2,ASSEIFPGANYGYT
TRBV30,.,TRBJ2-1,AWSDLPEGRLNEQF
TRBV19,few,TRBJ1-1,ASSPWTGGTEAF
TRBV5-1,.,TRBJ2-6,ASSPVGGQVSGANVLT
TRBV11-2,.,TRBJ1-1,ASSFLSAGPEAF
TRBV14,once,TRBJ2-7,ASSPGLAGPEKLDYEQY
TRBV7-9,.,TRBJ2-1,ASRSGLALHNEQF
TRBV19,.,TRBJ1-1,ASSNTGRTEAF
TRBV27,.,TRBJ1-3,ASSFSGQSSGNTIY
TRBV4-2,.,TRBJ2-1,ASSSRLAGGSEQF
TRBV5-4,.,TRBJ1-2,ASSLVAAGDIYGYT
TRBV27,.,TRBJ2-3,ASSLSGGSGADTQY
TRBV19,.,TRBJ1-3,ASSMAGSSGNTIY
TRBV4-1,.,TRBJ1-2,ASSQGGRGLGGYT
TRBV4-1,.,TRBJ2-7,ASSPLIGGGYEQY
TRBV7-9,few,TRBJ2-7,ASSLADLEQY
TRBV4-2,.,TRBJ1-5,ASSKKPGPGDQPQH
TRBV19,few,TRBJ2-2,ASGPGHGELF
TRBV7-9,.,TRBJ2-1,ASSIPQGGNEQF